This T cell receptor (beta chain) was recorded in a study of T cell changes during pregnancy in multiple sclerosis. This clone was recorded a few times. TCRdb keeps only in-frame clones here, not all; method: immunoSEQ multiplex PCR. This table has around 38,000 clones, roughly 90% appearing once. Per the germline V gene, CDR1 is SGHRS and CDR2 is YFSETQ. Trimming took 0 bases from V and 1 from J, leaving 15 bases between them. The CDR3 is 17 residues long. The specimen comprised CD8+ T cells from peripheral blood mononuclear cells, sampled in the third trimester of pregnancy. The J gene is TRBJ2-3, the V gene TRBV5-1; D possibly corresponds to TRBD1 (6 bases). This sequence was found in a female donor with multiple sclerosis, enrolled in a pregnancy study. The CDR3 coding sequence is TGCGCCAGCAGCTTGGAGGTGGCAGGGGCGGGCACAGATACGCAGTATTTT. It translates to CASSLEVAGAGTDTQYF.